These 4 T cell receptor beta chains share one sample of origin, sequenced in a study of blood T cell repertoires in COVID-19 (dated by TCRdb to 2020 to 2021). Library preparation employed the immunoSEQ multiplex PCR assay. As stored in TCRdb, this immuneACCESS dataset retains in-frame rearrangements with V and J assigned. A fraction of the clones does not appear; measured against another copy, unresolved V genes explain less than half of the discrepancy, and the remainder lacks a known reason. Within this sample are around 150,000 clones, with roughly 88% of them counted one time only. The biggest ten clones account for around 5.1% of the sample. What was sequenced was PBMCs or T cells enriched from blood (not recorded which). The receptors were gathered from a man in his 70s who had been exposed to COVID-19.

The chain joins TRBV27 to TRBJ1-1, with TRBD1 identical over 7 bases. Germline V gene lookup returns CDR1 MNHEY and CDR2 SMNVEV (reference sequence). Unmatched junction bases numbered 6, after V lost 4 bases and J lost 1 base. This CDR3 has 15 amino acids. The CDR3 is CASSWGTESNTEAFF. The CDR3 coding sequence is TGTGCCAGCAGTTGGGGGACAGAATCGAACACTGAAGCTTTCTTT.

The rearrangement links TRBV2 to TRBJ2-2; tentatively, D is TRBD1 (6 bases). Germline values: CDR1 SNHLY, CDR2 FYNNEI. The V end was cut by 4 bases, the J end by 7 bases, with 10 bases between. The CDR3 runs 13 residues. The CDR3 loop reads CASSAGVIGELFF. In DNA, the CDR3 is TGTGCCAGCAGTGCAGGGGTTATCGGGGAGCTGTTTTTT.

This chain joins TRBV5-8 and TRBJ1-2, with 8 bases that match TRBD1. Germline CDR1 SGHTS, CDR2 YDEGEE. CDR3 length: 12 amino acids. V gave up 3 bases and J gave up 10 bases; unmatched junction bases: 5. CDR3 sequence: CASSWTGKDYTF. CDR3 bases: TGTGCCAGCAGCTGGACAGGGAAAGACTACACCTTC.

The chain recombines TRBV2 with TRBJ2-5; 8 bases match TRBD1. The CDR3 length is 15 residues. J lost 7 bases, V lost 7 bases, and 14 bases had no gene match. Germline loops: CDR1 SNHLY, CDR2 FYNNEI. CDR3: CASTLLRGQRGTQYF. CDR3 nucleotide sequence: TGTGCCAGCACCTTACTCAGGGGGCAGCGAGGGACCCAGTACTTC.